Below, one T cell receptor beta chain is given with its context. The data were taken from a study of blood T cell repertoires in COVID-19. For the study at large: Acute and convalescent COVID-19 samples came from the United States, Italy and Spain. The cDNA or gDNA used as material had been derived from T cells, B-cell-depleted T cells, or PBMCs.

Per the authors' pipeline: Estimation of nucleated cell counts was performed using reference gene primer amplification. Profiling relied on immunoSEQ multiplex PCR, and the TCRdb table lists in-frame clones only, not all of them. The V and J calls and clone size come from that table; D and trimming were worked out from the DNA. The table shows some 250,000 clones, with approximately 78% occurring only once. The TCR sequence derives from an older woman with active or convalescent COVID-19. The specimen sequenced was peripheral blood.

CDR3 protein: CASSLDRDSTDTQYF. CDR3 DNA: TGTGCCAGCAGCTTGGACAGGGATAGCACAGATACGCAGTATTTT. The chain carries TRBV6-1 and TRBJ2-3, with TRBD1 matching over 8 bases. The CDR3 covers 15 residues. Trimming took 6 bases from V and 0 from J; bases not matched to a gene: 5. Germline V gives CDR1 MNHNS, CDR2 SASEGT.